Listed below are T cell receptor beta chains from one sample, sequenced in a study of metastatic and nonmetastatic thyroid tumors. TCRdb re-clonotyped the PCR reads through MiXCR. The sample consists of 23,000 or so clones, 10% to 15% of them appearing once. What was sequenced was blood. All receptors come from a female donor with papillary thyroid cancer or a benign thyroid nodule (not recorded which). Some clones in this sample may be carry-over from other donors' samples. CDR3s include the opening cysteine and the closing phenylalanine or tryptophan. D genes are given only for firm matches. The listing skips clone size in some rows; elsewhere it reads once, few, many or a size class.

>few|TRBJ2-1|TRBD2|TRBV6-6
TGTGCCAGCAGTTACCAGGTTAGGGCTAGCGGGTGCAATGAGCAGTTCTTC
CASSYQVRASGCNEQFF
>many|TRBJ2-5|NA|TRBV20-1
TGCAGTGCTAACGAAGGGAGAGTTCAAGAGACCCAGTACTTC
CSANEGRVQETQYF
>NA|TRBJ2-3|NA|TRBV10-3
TGTGACATCAGAGGGATCGGAGCGGGCGATTTGGATACGCAGTATTTT
CDIRGIGAGDLDTQYF
>many|TRBJ1-1|NA|TRBV5-6
TGTGCCAGCAGTATATCCATTCTCACTGAAGCTTTCTTT
CASSISILTEAFF
>many|TRBJ1-4|TRBD1|TRBV7-6
TGTGCCAGCAGCAAGACAGGGGGAATCGAAAAACTGTTTTTT
CASSKTGGIEKLFF
>few|TRBJ2-1|TRBD2|TRBV6-4
TGTGCCAGCAGGACGGTACAGGTGTGGACTAGCGGGAGCTATGGCAATGAGCAGTTCTTC
CASRTVQVWTSGSYGNEQFF
>many|TRBJ2-5|NA|TRBV20-1
TGCAGTGCCCCAGGCTGGGAGTTTGAGACCCAGTACTTC
CSAPGWEFETQYF
>NA|TRBJ1-2|NA|TRBV12-3/TRBV12-4
TGTGCCCTCCGGATGGAGGGGGGAGGCTACACCTTC
CALRMEGGGYTF
>many|TRBJ2-7|NA|TRBV20-1
TGCAGTGCGCGAGGGGGTGGTGGAACCTACGAGCAGTACTTC
CSARGGGGTYEQYF
>many|TRBJ1-1|NA|TRBV5-4
TGTGCCAGCAGCCGGGACATGAACACTGAAGCTTTCTTT
CASSRDMNTEAFF
>many|TRBJ2-3|TRBD1|TRBV19
TGTGCCAGTAGTGGGACAGGGACCACAGATACGCAGTATTTT
CASSGTGTTDTQYF
>few|TRBJ2-7|NA|TRBV19
TGTGCCAGTAGTTACCCCCAGGACGAGCAGTACTTC
CASSYPQDEQYF
>many|TRBJ2-1|NA|TRBV6-1
TGTGCCAGCAGTTATAGCGCCATTACCTACAATGAGCAGTTCTTC
CASSYSAITYNEQFF
>many|TRBJ2-5|TRBD2|TRBV18
TGTGCCAGCTCACCACGGGGGACTAGCGGGCGGAAGAGTCAAGAGACCCAGTACTTC
CASSPRGTSGRKSQETQYF
>NA|TRBJ1-1|NA|TRBV19
TGTGCCAGTAGTCAGGGACCTAACACTGAAGCTTTCTTT
CASSQGPNTEAFF
>many|TRBJ2-1|NA|TRBV4-2
TGTGCCAGCAGCCATGGCCTCGGGGGGCAAAACAATGAGCAGTTCTTC
CASSHGLGGQNNEQFF
>once|TRBJ1-2|TRBD1|TRBV30
TGTGCCTGGAGCACCCTTGACAGGGGAGAAGGCTACACCTTC
CAWSTLDRGEGYTF
>many|TRBJ2-5|NA|TRBV9
TGTGCCAGCAGCGTCGGGATTTTGGAGACCCAGTACTTC
CASSVGILETQYF
>many|TRBJ2-5|NA|TRBV19
TGTGCCAGTAGTCAAGGAGAGACCCAGTACTTC
CASSQGETQYF
>NA|TRBJ1-2|NA|TRBV10-2
TGCGCCAGCAGTGAGTCTGGGCATAGGGACTCACGAAACTATGGCTACACCTTC
CASSESGHRDSRNYGYTF
>many|TRBJ2-1|NA|TRBV2
TGTGCCAGCAATGTGGGTCAGAGATACAATGAGCAGTTCTTC
CASNVGQRYNEQFF
>many|TRBJ2-7|TRBD1|TRBV28
TGTGCCAGCACTGCACCGACAGGGGCCTACGAGCAGTACTTC
CASTAPTGAYEQYF